Each of the 9 T cell receptor beta chains below was sequenced from the same sample in a study of blood T cells in healthy people across ages. Together with a sample-barcoded 5' primer, a J-beta primer mix was included in a second PCR lasting about 7 to 11 cycles. From the 5' RACE reads, TCRdb called clonotypes with MiXCR, one entry per CDR3 protein. The sample lists approximately 1.5 million distinct CDR3 sequences; roughly 32% were seen once. What was sequenced was blood. These receptors came from a woman aged 25 to 39 in good health.

This chain links TRBV30 with TRBJ1-1; D remains unclear. V was cut by 2 bases and J by 0 bases, with 4 bases left in between. The CDR3 is made up of 12 amino acids. Germline lookup yields CDR1 GTSNPN and CDR2 SVGIG (reference sequence). The CDR3 sequence is CAWSRLNTEAFF. The CDR3 DNA reads as TGTGCCTGGAGTAGGTTGAACACTGAAGCTTTCTTT.

This clonotype was counted a few times. The V gene is TRBV20-1, the J gene TRBJ1-2; D remains unclear. Germline V CDR1 and CDR2: DFQATT, SNEGSKA (reference sequence). The V and J ends lost 2 bases and 4 bases respectively, with 14 bases between them. The CDR3 is 14 amino acids. CDR3 nucleotides: TGCAGTGCTAGACCCCAACCGGGCCCCTATGGCTACACCTTC. It specifies CSARPQPGPYGYTF.

This clonotype was observed a few times. The chain couples TRBV5-1 to TRBJ2-5; D is unclear. CDR1 is SGHRS, CDR2 YFSETQ, per germline. The V gene lost 1 base and the J gene lost 1 base, with 8 bases spanning the gap. There are 14 residues in the CDR3. The CDR3 loop is CASSLNAFQETQYF. The CDR3 region has the DNA TGCGCCAGCAGCTTGAACGCATTCCAAGAGACCCAGTACTTC.

V gene TRBV11-2 combines with J gene TRBJ2-7; either TRBD1 or TRBD2 may fit D (5 bases each). Trimming shortened V by 5 bases and J by 4 bases, and 15 bases separated the two germline ends. Germline loops: CDR1 SGHAT, CDR2 FQNNGV. The CDR3 runs 14 residues. The chain's CDR3 is CASSGASSAYEQYF. The CDR3 nucleotides are TGTGCCAGCAGCGGGGCAAGTAGCGCGTACGAGCAGTACTTC.

This clonotype was seen repeatedly, ten times or more. The rearrangement joins TRBV4-1 to TRBJ2-7; 7 bases align to TRBD1. Germline V gene sequence: CDR1 MGHRA, CDR2 YSYEKL. The CDR3 sequence is 16 residues long. After removal of 4 bases from V and 1 base from J, the junction contained 10 bases not matched to a gene. Written as DNA, the CDR3 is TGCGCCAGCAGCCCCTTCACTTTGACAGGGTCCTACGAGCAGTACTTC. It encodes CASSPFTLTGSYEQYF.

The V and J genes are TRBV6-1 and TRBJ2-7; the match to TRBD1 covers 9 bases. The germline gives CDR1 MNHNS, CDR2 SASEGT. J was trimmed by 6 bases and V by 6 bases; bases with no gene match: 18. The CDR3 length is 17 residues. As DNA, the CDR3 is TGTGCCAGCAGATCCGGGACAGGGACTCTAACTCTAGCCGAGCAGTACTTC. Residues: CASRSGTGTLTLAEQYF.

The chain has TRBV10-3 and TRBJ2-1, with 10 bases that match TRBD2. Germline values: CDR1 ENHRY, CDR2 SYGVKD. CDR3 length: 17 residues. V lost 7 bases to trimming and J lost 2 bases; unmatched junction nucleotides: 11. The CDR3 DNA is TGTGCCATCAACCAAAAGGAGCGGGGGGGTGCCTACAATGAGCAGTTCTTC. Its protein is CAINQKERGGAYNEQFF.

This clonotype was seen only a few times. V and J are TRBV7-9 and TRBJ1-5, with a tentative D call TRBD1 (5 bases). The CDR3 extends over 17 amino acids. Trimming took 5 bases from V and 5 from J, leaving 22 bases between them. In germline, CDR1 is SEHNR, CDR2 FQNEAQ (reference sequence). CDR3: CASSRRITGGRDQPQHF. The CDR3 DNA sequence: TGTGCCAGCAGCCGACGTATCACAGGTGGGAGGGATCAGCCCCAGCATTTT.

This clonotype was observed a few times. This rearrangement joins TRBV20-1 to TRBJ2-1; 12 bases match TRBD2. The tail of the sequence fits TRBJ2-7 better, so the J call may be wrong. This CDR3 region has 20 residues. The germline V gene has CDR1 DFQATT and CDR2 SNEGSKA (reference sequence). The CDR3 sequence is CSASARLAGVPRSSYNEQYF. CDR3 nucleotides: TGCAGTGCCTCGGCCCGACTAGCGGGAGTCCCCCGAAGCTCCTACAATGAGCAGTACTTC.